A single sample is the source of the 9 T cell receptor beta chains below, sequenced in a study of T cell responses to AZD1222 COVID-19 vaccine. The table came from immunoSEQ multiplex PCR; TCRdb's copy has only in-frame clones and leaves some out. The sample carries around 100,000 clones, approximately 84% recorded once. Sequencing was performed on peripheral blood, taken on day 0 of AZD1222 vaccination. The receptors were gathered from an adult in good health.

The chain recombines TRBV2 with TRBJ2-5, with D possibly called TRBD1 or TRBD2 (5 bases each). The germline gives CDR1 SNHLY, CDR2 FYNNEI. The CDR3 totals 14 residues. V was clipped by 6 bases and J by 7 bases, with 18 bases between them. The DNA for the CDR3 is TGTGCCAGCAGCTATGGGGGACCCCTCGGGACCCAGTACTTC. Residues: CASSYGGPLGTQYF.

This chain connects TRBV4-2 to TRBJ2-7; D may match TRBD1 or TRBD2 (5 bases each). The germline V and J ends were trimmed by 3 bases and 5 bases, with 11 bases remaining between them. This CDR3 region has 13 residues. In germline, CDR1 is LGHNA, CDR2 YNFKEQ. CDR3 sequence: CASSQAGSHEQYF. DNA of the CDR3: TGTGCCAGCAGCCAGGCAGGGAGCCACGAGCAGTACTTC.

The V call is TRBV7-3, the J call TRBJ2-3; D unresolved. Looked up from germline, CDR1 is SGHTA and CDR2 is FQGTGA. Trimming pared 5 bases from V and 3 bases from J, leaving 12 bases between. The CDR3 spans 14 residues. CDR3: CASSRTARTDTQYF. The CDR3 bases are TGTGCCAGCAGCCGAACCGCGAGGACAGATACGCAGTATTTT.

This clone showed up just once. J is TRBJ1-3 and V is TRBV19; the D is unclear. Deletions cut 6 bases from V and 0 bases from J, with 12 bases between. The CDR3 totals 15 residues. Per the germline V gene, CDR1 is LNHDA and CDR2 is SQIVND (reference sequence). CDR3: CASSNSGDSGNTIYF. The CDR3 DNA reads TGTGCCAGTAGCAACAGTGGGGACTCTGGAAACACCATATATTTT.

The chain is built from TRBV6-5 and TRBJ2-7; TRBD2 matches at 15 bases. The CDR3 runs 16 residues. Germline values: CDR1 MNHEY, CDR2 SVGAGI. V lost 4 bases, J lost 2 bases, and 3 bases stayed unmatched. The CDR3 coding sequence is TGTGCCAGCAGTTTCTGGACTAGCGGGAGGGCCTACGAGCAGTACTTC. It codes for CASSFWTSGRAYEQYF.

The V gene is TRBV5-1, the J gene TRBJ2-1; 9 bases agree with TRBD1. The junction had 1 base not matched to a gene; V was cut back by 0 bases and J by 3 bases. The length of the CDR3 is 15 residues. CDR1 SGHRS and CDR2 YFSETQ come from the germline V gene. Written as DNA, the CDR3 is TGCGCCAGCAGCTTGGACAGGGGGCTCTACAATGAGCAGTTCTTC. Translation gives CASSLDRGLYNEQFF.

The chain joins TRBV6-5 to TRBJ1-2; maybe TRBD1 (6 bases). The CDR3 has 14 residues. V was trimmed by 6 bases and J by 5 bases, leaving 16 bases between them. Germline CDR1 and CDR2: MNHEY and SVGAGI. The CDR3 region is CASSGNGQGYGYTF. Here the CDR3 DNA reads TGTGCCAGCAGCGGAAATGGGCAGGGGTATGGCTACACCTTC.

This clone was observed once. The chain carries TRBV2 and TRBJ1-6, with 10 bases fitting TRBD1. Germline V gene sequence: CDR1 SNHLY, CDR2 FYNNEI. The V gene end was trimmed by 2 bases and the J gene end by 10 bases; junction bases not matched to a gene: 5. The CDR3 runs 15 residues. CDR3 DNA sequence: TGTGCCAGCAGTGAATTTGGGACAGGGGACTCACCCCTCCACTTT. It yields the protein CASSEFGTGDSPLHF.

This rearrangement joins TRBV30 to TRBJ1-2, with 7 bases lining up with TRBD1. CDR3 size: 14 residues. CDR1 and CDR2 from the germline V gene are GTSNPN and SVGIG (reference sequence). J gave up 8 bases and V 7 bases, and 16 bases lay outside the gene matches. CDR3 amino acids: CASEGARAGGGYTF. Here the CDR3 DNA reads TGTGCCTCGGAGGGGGCGAGGGCGGGCGGCGGCTACACCTTC.